The clone carrying this T cell receptor beta chain occurred a few times. Its matching antigen is unknown. Individual cDNA molecules carried attached unique molecular identifiers. Each CDR3 protein is one row after TCRdb ran MiXCR on the 5' RACE reads. The sample holds 25,000 to 30,000 distinct CDR3 sequences, roughly 5.4% seen once. The data derive from a study of early T cells in non-severe SARS-CoV-2 infection. Study results and caveats: VDJdb matching skewed toward anti-spike CD8 responses, missing private and CD4 specificities.

V gave up 4 bases and J gave up 1 base, with 5 bases separating them. CDR1 is SGHTA and CDR2 is FQGNSA in the germline V gene. CDR3 length: 12 amino acids. The chain carries TRBV7-2 and TRBJ2-7; D gene uncertain. Sequenced: whole blood. The receptor was derived from an adult who was a healthcare worker with PCR-confirmed SARS-CoV-2 infection or an uninfected control (not recorded which). The CDR3 reads CASSSFSYEQYF. The DNA of the CDR3 is TGTGCCAGCAGCTCATTTTCCTACGAGCAGTACTTC.